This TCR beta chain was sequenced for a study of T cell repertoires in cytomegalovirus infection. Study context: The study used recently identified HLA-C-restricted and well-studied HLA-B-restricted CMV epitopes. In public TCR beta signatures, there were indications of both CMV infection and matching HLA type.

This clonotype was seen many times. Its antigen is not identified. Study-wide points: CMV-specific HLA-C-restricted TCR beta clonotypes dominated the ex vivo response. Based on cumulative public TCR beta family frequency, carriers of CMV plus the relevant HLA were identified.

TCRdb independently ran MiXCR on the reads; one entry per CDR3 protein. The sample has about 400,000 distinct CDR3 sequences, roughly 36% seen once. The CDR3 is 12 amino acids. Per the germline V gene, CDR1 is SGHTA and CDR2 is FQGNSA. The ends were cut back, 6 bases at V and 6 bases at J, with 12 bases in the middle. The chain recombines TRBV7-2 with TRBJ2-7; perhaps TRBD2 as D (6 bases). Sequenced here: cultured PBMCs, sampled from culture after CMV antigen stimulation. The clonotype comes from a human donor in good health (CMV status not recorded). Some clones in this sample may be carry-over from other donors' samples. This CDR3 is CASRSSAGEQYF. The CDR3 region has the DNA TGTGCCAGCAGATCTAGCGCAGGCGAGCAGTACTTC.